Listed below are T cell receptor beta chains from one sample, sequenced in a study of T cell clonotyping in hematopoietic cell transplantation. The table came from immunoSEQ multiplex PCR; TCRdb's copy has only in-frame clones and leaves some out. The top ten hold roughly 1.5% of the sample, which has approximately 75,000 clones, around 94% seen once. Sequenced: peripheral blood mononuclear cells. Source of these receptors: a man aged 50 to 59 in good health. Some clones in this sample may be carry-over from other donors' samples. The conserved cysteine and the conserved F or W are not part of the CDR3 here. The order of the fields is V gene, CDR3 protein.

TRBV29-1 | SFGVGQGANYGYT
TRBV29-1 | SVEGLAGAHTDTQY
TRBV7-2 | ASSLAAGQGNHEQY
TRBV7-2 | ASSSLRTEGNTIY
TRBV6-1 | ASSEVLGNTEAF
TRBV5-5 | ASRPGEGRGYT
TRBV2 | ASSEDTTYEQY
TRBV29-1 | SVGPRDGYT
TRBV4-3 | ASSQDLVAGVSTDTQY
TRBV5-1 | ASSYSGTVPRDTQY
TRBV19 | ASSMGFGGYSNQPQH
TRBV27 | ASRPRLVNNEQF
TRBV19 | ASSPHTPGTEKLF
TRBV7-9 | AISHPHAQHYEQY
TRBV6-8 | ASSSEQALNG
TRBV6-1 | ASTGENTDTQY
TRBV2 | ASSLQGISTEAF
TRBV27 | ASSFSTGVNYGYT
TRBV6-1 | ASRTGRGGEAF
TRBV11-2 | ASSLAGRNTEAF
TRBV2 | ATLTTGGANGYT
TRBV7-9 | ASSRGQGVSGELF
TRBV10-3 | AIREQGTSNYGYT
TRBV30 | AWSVMSTDTQY
TRBV7-3 | ATAPGLARTGELF
TRBV11-2 | ASSLDPPTPPPRTDTQY
TRBV7-9 | ASSLKSQGARFDEQF
TRBV25-1 | ASSEPGPQAYEQF
TRBV30 | AWSWTSGPQETQY
TRBV6-5 | ASSSRTWAANTIY
TRBV11-1 | ASSSEGLSSYEQY
TRBV2 | ASSEARRGTEGYT
TRBV28 | ASSSPGTGSEKLF
TRBV19 | ASSIGGVPNSPLH
TRBV30 | AWSVDLAGGREQF
TRBV6-5 | ASSYGTGGYEQY
TRBV9 | ASSVATGADIQY
TRBV19 | ASSILPWFNRFSGNTIY
TRBV5-6 | ASSLREGQPQH
TRBV6-5 | ASSRRQRINEKLF
TRBV7-9 | ASSLASGGGRETQY
TRBV5-4 | ASSLGHTGGGNEQF
TRBV29-1 | SVVMGSYEQY
TRBV28 | ASSPTTGRGN
TRBV28 | ASSSPSTGRQTQY